Listed below are T cell receptor beta chains from one sample, sequenced in a study of T cells after yellow fever vaccination. TCRdb called the 5' RACE reads again in MiXCR, with one record for every CDR3 protein. The table includes under 700,000 distinct CDR3 sequences, about a sixth detected once. This specimen consisted of PBMCs, obtained more than 4 days after the first yellow fever vaccination. All receptors come from a man aged 18 to 29 who received the YFV17D yellow fever vaccine. Both conserved end residues are part of each CDR3. D genes are given only for firm matches. Expanded clones are given a class, and other clones once, few, many or no size at all.

CDR3 protein: CSAVFLATNEKLFF
CDR3 DNA: TGCAGTGCTGTTTTCCTTGCAACTAATGAAAAACTGTTTTTT
clone size: few
J gene: TRBJ1-4
CDR3 length: 14
D gene: .
V gene: TRBV20-1

CDR3 protein: CASSPERGNYGYTF
CDR3 DNA: TGTGCCAGCAGTCCCGAGAGGGGGAACTATGGCTACACCTTC
clone size: .
J gene: TRBJ1-2
CDR3 length: 14
D gene: .
V gene: TRBV6-1

CDR3 protein: CASRADGGLNTGELFF
CDR3 DNA: TGTGCCAGCAGAGCCGACGGGGGCCTCAACACCGGGGAGCTGTTTTTT
clone size: .
J gene: TRBJ2-2
CDR3 length: 16
D gene: .
V gene: TRBV6-1

CDR3 protein: CASSQTGSSGDAEAFF
CDR3 DNA: TGCGCCAGCAGCCAAACAGGTAGTTCAGGGGACGCTGAAGCTTTCTTT
clone size: .
J gene: TRBJ1-1
CDR3 length: 16
D gene: .
V gene: TRBV4-1

CDR3 protein: CASSWLAGATDTQYF
CDR3 DNA: TGTGCCAGCAGCTGGCTAGCGGGGGCCACAGATACGCAGTATTTT
clone size: .
J gene: TRBJ2-3
CDR3 length: 15
D gene: TRBD2
V gene: TRBV7-2

CDR3 protein: CSVPQGGETQYF
CDR3 DNA: TGCAGCGTTCCGCAAGGGGGAGAGACCCAGTACTTC
clone size: few
J gene: TRBJ2-5
CDR3 length: 12
D gene: .
V gene: TRBV29-1

CDR3 protein: CASSFSGEGVDEQFF
CDR3 DNA: TGTGCCAGCAGTTTTAGCGGGGAGGGCGTCGATGAGCAGTTCTTC
clone size: many
J gene: TRBJ2-1
CDR3 length: 15
D gene: TRBD2
V gene: TRBV27

CDR3 protein: CASSAGQVHTEAFF
CDR3 DNA: TGTGCCAGCAGCGCCGGACAGGTGCACACTGAAGCTTTCTTT
clone size: .
J gene: TRBJ1-1
CDR3 length: 14
D gene: TRBD1
V gene: TRBV7-8

CDR3 protein: CASSIMAPEGEQYF
CDR3 DNA: TGTGCCAGCAGTATAATGGCCCCGGAGGGCGAGCAGTACTTC
clone size: .
J gene: TRBJ2-7
CDR3 length: 14
D gene: .
V gene: TRBV12-3/TRBV12-4

CDR3 protein: CASSLDALAGDYNEQFF
CDR3 DNA: TGTGCCAGCAGCTTAGACGCCCTAGCGGGGGACTACAATGAGCAGTTCTTC
clone size: .
J gene: TRBJ2-1
CDR3 length: 17
D gene: TRBD2
V gene: TRBV11-2

CDR3 protein: CASSSREKAGGTYEQYF
CDR3 DNA: TGCGCCAGCAGCTCCCGCGAAAAGGCGGGGGGGACCTACGAGCAGTACTTC
clone size: .
J gene: TRBJ2-7
CDR3 length: 17
D gene: TRBD2
V gene: TRBV5-1

CDR3 protein: CASSFGQGASQPQHF
CDR3 DNA: TGTGCCAGCAGTTTCGGACAGGGGGCTAGTCAGCCCCAGCATTTT
clone size: few
J gene: TRBJ1-5
CDR3 length: 15
D gene: TRBD1
V gene: TRBV12-3/TRBV12-4

CDR3 protein: CSVEGGTGYTF
CDR3 DNA: TGCAGCGTTGAAGGGGGAACGGGCTACACCTTC
clone size: few
J gene: TRBJ1-2
CDR3 length: 11
D gene: .
V gene: TRBV29-1

CDR3 protein: CSARGLSEADTQYF
CDR3 DNA: TGCAGTGCTAGAGGACTTAGCGAGGCAGATACGCAGTATTTT
clone size: .
J gene: TRBJ2-3
CDR3 length: 14
D gene: .
V gene: TRBV20-1

CDR3 protein: CAIRPGQGLYSGNTIYF
CDR3 DNA: TGTGCCATCAGGCCGGGACAGGGCTTATACTCTGGAAACACCATATATTTT
clone size: .
J gene: TRBJ1-3
CDR3 length: 17
D gene: TRBD1
V gene: TRBV10-3

CDR3 protein: CASSLGWSGGAGEQYF
CDR3 DNA: TGTGCCAGCAGCTTAGGATGGAGCGGGGGAGCGGGCGAGCAGTACTTC
clone size: .
J gene: TRBJ2-7
CDR3 length: 16
D gene: TRBD2
V gene: TRBV7-2

CDR3 protein: CASSYGQDEAFF
CDR3 DNA: TGTGCCAGCAGTTACGGGCAGGATGAAGCTTTCTTT
clone size: few
J gene: TRBJ1-1
CDR3 length: 12
D gene: .
V gene: TRBV6-6

CDR3 protein: CASSLLTLHGSGANVLTF
CDR3 DNA: TGTGCCAGCTCACTACTAACCCTACACGGGTCTGGGGCCAACGTCCTGACTTTC
clone size: .
J gene: TRBJ2-6
CDR3 length: 18
D gene: .
V gene: TRBV18

CDR3 protein: CARSLGPAFF
CDR3 DNA: TGTGCCAGATCGTTGGGCCCGGCTTTCTTT
clone size: few
J gene: TRBJ1-1
CDR3 length: 10
D gene: .
V gene: TRBV6-2/TRBV6-3

CDR3 protein: CASSFFNQPQHF
CDR3 DNA: TGTGCCAGCAGTTTCTTTAATCAGCCCCAGCATTTT
clone size: few
J gene: TRBJ1-5
CDR3 length: 12
D gene: .
V gene: TRBV28

CDR3 protein: CASNNGVGTDTQYF
CDR3 DNA: TGTGCCAGCAACAACGGGGTGGGCACAGATACGCAGTATTTT
clone size: few
J gene: TRBJ2-3
CDR3 length: 14
D gene: .
V gene: TRBV6-1

CDR3 protein: CAVGGESYNEQFF
CDR3 DNA: TGTGCCGTCGGGGGGGAGTCTTACAATGAGCAGTTCTTC
clone size: .
J gene: TRBJ2-1
CDR3 length: 13
D gene: TRBD2
V gene: TRBV10-3

CDR3 protein: CAWSHQGHQPQHF
CDR3 DNA: TGTGCCTGGAGTCACCAGGGACATCAGCCCCAGCATTTT
clone size: few
J gene: TRBJ1-5
CDR3 length: 13
D gene: .
V gene: TRBV30

CDR3 protein: CASSIRVRWDSPLHF
CDR3 DNA: TGTGCCAGTAGTATACGAGTTCGGTGGGATTCACCCCTCCACTTT
clone size: .
J gene: TRBJ1-6
CDR3 length: 15
D gene: .
V gene: TRBV19

CDR3 protein: CASSLDSLGGGAREQFF
CDR3 DNA: TGTGCCAGCAGCTTAGACAGTCTTGGCGGGGGGGCACGTGAGCAGTTCTTC
clone size: .
J gene: TRBJ2-1
CDR3 length: 17
D gene: TRBD2
V gene: TRBV11-2

CDR3 protein: CASSSGQGGRELFF
CDR3 DNA: TGTGCCAGCAGTTCCGGACAGGGAGGGCGGGAGCTGTTTTTT
clone size: few
J gene: TRBJ2-2
CDR3 length: 14
D gene: .
V gene: TRBV12-3/TRBV12-4

CDR3 protein: CASSSGRSQETQYF
CDR3 DNA: TGTGCCAGCAGCTCAGGGAGGTCTCAGGAGACCCAGTACTTC
clone size: few
J gene: TRBJ2-5
CDR3 length: 14
D gene: .
V gene: TRBV11-2

CDR3 protein: CASSPWGVLNYGYTF
CDR3 DNA: TGTGCCAGCAGCCCTTGGGGGGTTCTCAACTATGGCTACACCTTC
clone size: few
J gene: TRBJ1-2
CDR3 length: 15
D gene: .
V gene: TRBV6-2/TRBV6-3

CDR3 protein: CASSYSGGANEKLFF
CDR3 DNA: TGTGCCAGCAGTTACTCAGGGGGCGCGAATGAAAAACTGTTTTTT
clone size: .
J gene: TRBJ1-4
CDR3 length: 15
D gene: TRBD1
V gene: TRBV6-5

CDR3 protein: CASSLRGGGAKETQYF
CDR3 DNA: TGTGCCAGCTCGCTCCGGGGCGGGGGGGCCAAAGAGACCCAGTACTTC
clone size: .
J gene: TRBJ2-5
CDR3 length: 16
D gene: TRBD2
V gene: TRBV12-3/TRBV12-4

CDR3 protein: CASNRDRGDQPQHF
CDR3 DNA: TGTGCCAGCAATAGGGACAGGGGGGATCAGCCCCAGCATTTT
clone size: .
J gene: TRBJ1-5
CDR3 length: 14
D gene: TRBD1
V gene: TRBV2

CDR3 protein: CASSERQGVRNEQFF
CDR3 DNA: TGTGCCAGCAGTGAAAGACAGGGGGTAAGGAATGAGCAGTTCTTC
clone size: few
J gene: TRBJ2-1
CDR3 length: 15
D gene: TRBD1
V gene: TRBV2

CDR3 protein: CASSLRGNKATNEKLFF
CDR3 DNA: TGCGCCAGCAGCTTGAGAGGGAACAAGGCAACTAATGAAAAACTGTTTTTT
clone size: once
J gene: TRBJ1-4
CDR3 length: 17
D gene: .
V gene: TRBV5-1

CDR3 protein: CASSLGGATEQYF
CDR3 DNA: TGTGCCAGCAGTTTGGGGGGAGCGACCGAGCAGTACTTC
clone size: few
J gene: TRBJ2-7
CDR3 length: 13
D gene: .
V gene: TRBV27

CDR3 protein: CASSLIPWFLGPGLGRVNEQFF
CDR3 DNA: TGTGCCAGCAGCTTGATTCCGTGGTTTTTGGGCCCTGGACTAGGAAGAGTCAATGAGCAGTTCTTC
clone size: few
J gene: TRBJ2-1
CDR3 length: 22
D gene: TRBD2
V gene: TRBV5-4

CDR3 protein: CASSSHRGGTEAFF
CDR3 DNA: TGTGCCAGCAGCTCGCACAGGGGTGGCACTGAAGCTTTCTTT
clone size: few
J gene: TRBJ1-1
CDR3 length: 14
D gene: TRBD1
V gene: TRBV7-9

CDR3 protein: CASSPGQRTGELFF
CDR3 DNA: TGTGCCAGCAGCCCCGGACAAAGAACCGGGGAGCTGTTTTTT
clone size: few
J gene: TRBJ2-2
CDR3 length: 14
D gene: .
V gene: TRBV5-4

CDR3 protein: CAIRINRGTHVGELFF
CDR3 DNA: TGTGCCATCAGAATTAACAGGGGAACGCATGTCGGGGAGCTGTTTTTT
clone size: few
J gene: TRBJ2-2
CDR3 length: 16
D gene: TRBD1
V gene: TRBV10-3

CDR3 protein: CASSSRQGAPEAFF
CDR3 DNA: TGTGCCAGCAGTTCTCGACAGGGGGCCCCTGAAGCTTTCTTT
clone size: few
J gene: TRBJ1-1
CDR3 length: 14
D gene: TRBD1
V gene: TRBV12-3/TRBV12-4

CDR3 protein: CASSTLDGTAFF
CDR3 DNA: TGTGCCAGCAGCACCCTGGACGGGACGGCTTTCTTT
clone size: .
J gene: TRBJ1-1
CDR3 length: 12
D gene: .
V gene: TRBV12-3/TRBV12-4

CDR3 protein: CASSSPGTLSTDTQYF
CDR3 DNA: TGTGCCAGCAGTTCCCCCGGGACACTGAGCACAGATACGCAGTATTTT
clone size: many
J gene: TRBJ2-3
CDR3 length: 16
D gene: .
V gene: TRBV28

CDR3 protein: CASSFTGGADTGELFF
CDR3 DNA: TGCGCCAGCAGCTTTACAGGGGGCGCGGACACCGGGGAGCTGTTTTTT
clone size: many
J gene: TRBJ2-2
CDR3 length: 16
D gene: TRBD1
V gene: TRBV5-1

CDR3 protein: CASRRVGDNEQFF
CDR3 DNA: TGTGCCAGCCGCCGGGTGGGAGACAATGAGCAGTTCTTC
clone size: .
J gene: TRBJ2-1
CDR3 length: 13
D gene: .
V gene: TRBV6-2/TRBV6-3

CDR3 protein: CASNQGSYPDTQYF
CDR3 DNA: TGTGCCAGTAATCAGGGTTCCTATCCGGATACGCAGTATTTT
clone size: few
J gene: TRBJ2-3
CDR3 length: 14
D gene: .
V gene: TRBV6-2/TRBV6-3

CDR3 protein: CASCMDSYEQYF
CDR3 DNA: TGTGCCAGCTGTATGGATTCCTACGAGCAGTACTTC
clone size: .
J gene: TRBJ2-7
CDR3 length: 12
D gene: .
V gene: TRBV25-1

CDR3 protein: CASSPAGGAGEKLFF
CDR3 DNA: TGTGCCAGCAGTCCCGCAGGGGGCGCAGGGGAAAAACTGTTTTTT
clone size: few
J gene: TRBJ1-4
CDR3 length: 15
D gene: TRBD1
V gene: TRBV28

CDR3 protein: CASSTRAGEQETQYF
CDR3 DNA: TGTGCCAGCAGCACCCGGGCGGGGGAGCAAGAGACCCAGTACTTC
clone size: .
J gene: TRBJ2-5
CDR3 length: 15
D gene: TRBD2
V gene: TRBV7-2

CDR3 protein: CSATGTGSYEQYF
CDR3 DNA: TGCAGCGCCACCGGGACAGGTAGCTACGAGCAGTACTTC
clone size: few
J gene: TRBJ2-7
CDR3 length: 13
D gene: TRBD1
V gene: TRBV29-1